These T cell receptor beta chains were read from a single sample in a study of blood T cell repertoires in COVID-19. Only in-frame clones appear in the TCRdb table, and some are missing; sequencing was by immunoSEQ multiplex PCR. Of 380,000 or so clones listed, 88% are singletons. Sequences were obtained from PBMCs or T cells enriched from blood (not recorded which). The origin of the receptors is a woman aged 25 to 39 with acute COVID-19. Both conserved end residues are part of each CDR3. D genes are given only for firm matches.

j_call,v_call,d_call,cdr3_aa,cdr3_nt
TRBJ1-1,TRBV14,NA,CASSNPNNPTEAFF,TGTGCCAGCAGCAATCCAAACAATCCCACTGAAGCTTTCTTT
TRBJ2-7,TRBV7-7,TRBD1,CASSLGSGGPYEQYF,TGTGCCAGCAGCTTAGGTTCAGGGGGCCCCTACGAGCAGTACTTC
TRBJ2-7,TRBV27,NA,CASSFGTASYEQYF,TGTGCCAGCAGTTTCGGGACTGCCTCCTACGAGCAGTACTTC
TRBJ2-3,TRBV4-1,NA,CASSQDRRGGVTDTQYF,TGCGCCAGCAGCCAAGATCGAAGGGGGGGAGTCACAGATACGCAGTATTTT
TRBJ1-1,TRBV20-1,NA,CSAARGTEAFF,TGCAGTGCGGCCAGGGGCACTGAAGCTTTCTTT
TRBJ1-2,TRBV12-3/TRBV12-4,TRBD1,CASSPGQFYGYTF,TGTGCCAGCAGTCCGGGACAGTTTTATGGCTACACCTTC
TRBJ2-7,TRBV7-9,NA,CASSLGRGYEQYF,TGTGCCAGCAGCTTGGGCAGGGGCTACGAGCAGTACTTC
TRBJ1-1,TRBV5-1,TRBD1,CASRFDRVLTEAFF,TGCGCCAGCAGATTCGACAGGGTATTGACTGAAGCTTTCTTT
TRBJ2-2,TRBV9,NA,CASSPYVGQGTGELFF,TGTGCCAGCAGCCCCTACGTTGGGCAGGGCACCGGGGAGCTGTTTTTT
TRBJ2-7,TRBV9,NA,CASSPITRGEQYF,TGTGCCAGCAGCCCCATTACCCGAGGTGAGCAGTACTTC
TRBJ2-7,TRBV5-1,TRBD1,CASSIGQGTYEQYF,TGCGCCAGCAGCATTGGACAGGGGACCTACGAGCAGTACTTC
TRBJ1-5,TRBV6-5,NA,CASRNGNQPQHF,TGTGCCAGCAGAAACGGGAATCAGCCCCAGCATTTT
TRBJ2-5,TRBV2,TRBD1,CASNLPGQVKQETQYF,TGTGCCAGCAATTTACCGGGACAGGTGAAACAAGAGACCCAGTACTTC
TRBJ1-1,TRBV5-1,TRBD1,CASSKTGGNTEAFF,TGCGCCAGCAGCAAGACAGGGGGGAACACTGAAGCTTTCTTT
TRBJ1-6,TRBV27,TRBD1,CASSSGQVNNSPLHF,TGTGCCAGCAGTTCCGGACAGGTTAATAATTCACCCCTCCACTTT
TRBJ2-3,TRBV5-1,TRBD2,CASTSGGGTDTQYF,TGCGCCAGCACTAGCGGGGGAGGCACAGATACGCAGTATTTT
TRBJ1-3,TRBV30,TRBD1,CAWSGDRGGNTIYF,TGTGCCTGGAGTGGGGACAGGGGAGGAAACACCATATATTTT
TRBJ2-1,TRBV24-1,NA,CATSELTDKQFF,TGTGCCACCAGTGAGCTGACGGACAAGCAGTTCTTC
TRBJ1-5,TRBV20-1,TRBD1,CSASRDRGNQPQHF,TGCAGTGCTAGTCGGGACAGGGGGAATCAGCCCCAGCATTTT
TRBJ2-2,TRBV7-9,NA,CASSHDWTERGTGELFF,TGTGCCAGCAGTCACGATTGGACTGAACGAGGCACCGGGGAGCTGTTTTTT
TRBJ1-1,TRBV19,NA,CASSIEGTRLEAFF,TGTGCCAGTAGTATAGAAGGGACACGGCTTGAAGCTTTCTTT
TRBJ2-3,TRBV5-1,TRBD2,CASRRFAGGTDTQYF,TGCGCCAGCAGACGTTTCGCGGGGGGCACAGATACGCAGTATTTT
TRBJ2-7,TRBV5-5,NA,CASSLFPNYEQYF,TGTGCCAGCAGCTTGTTCCCCAATTACGAGCAGTACTTC